Listed below are T cell receptor beta chains from one sample, sequenced in a study of quantifying T cell responses using KT2 cells. One entry per CDR3 protein results from TCRdb running MiXCR on the UMI-ligation and nested PCR reads. The sample contains over 40,000 distinct CDR3 sequences, 11% of which appear only once. Sequenced input: PBMCs spiked with cells of the T cell clone KT2. The receptors shown here come from a human donor. CDR3s include the opening cysteine and the closing phenylalanine or tryptophan. Each record gives: D gene, clone size, J gene, V gene, CDR3 DNA, CDR3 protein. The D gene is left open where the match is weak. Rows give clone size only sometimes, using once, few, many, or a class for an expanded clone.

. . TRBJ2-7 TRBV12-3/TRBV12-4 TGTGCCAGCAGTTTCCGACGGGGGCGATCCTACGAGCAGTACTTC CASSFRRGRSYEQYF
. few TRBJ2-3 TRBV6-1 TGTGCCAGCAATATTCTAGGGAGCACAGATACGCAGTATTTT CASNILGSTDTQYF
. many TRBJ2-5 TRBV11-2 TGTGCCAGCAAGGGGGAAGAGACCCAGTACTTC CASKGEETQYF
TRBD1 few TRBJ1-4 TRBV18 TGTGCCAGCTCACTCAGGGGGCTGAATGAAAAACTGTTTTTT CASSLRGLNEKLFF
. . TRBJ2-7 TRBV20-1 TGCAGTGCCCTCAGTAGTCTCTTGAAAGAGCAGTACTTC CSALSSLLKEQYF
TRBD1 few TRBJ2-6 TRBV12-3/TRBV12-4 TGTGCCAGCAGTCGAGCGGGACAGGGTCCTCTTTATGGGGCCAACGTCCTGACTTTC CASSRAGQGPLYGANVLTF
TRBD1 few TRBJ2-3 TRBV25-1 TGTGCCAGCAGTGTCGGGACAGGATTCACAGATACGCAGTATTTT CASSVGTGFTDTQYF
. . TRBJ2-1 TRBV20-1 TGCAGTGCAACACAGGTATACAATGAGCAGTTCTTC CSATQVYNEQFF
TRBD2 many TRBJ2-7 TRBV12-3/TRBV12-4 TGTGCCAGCAGACCTAGCGGGACCTACGAGCAGTACTTC CASRPSGTYEQYF
TRBD2 few TRBJ2-7 TRBV12-3/TRBV12-4 TGTGCCAGCACCCTGACTAGCGGGAAATCCGAGCAGTACTTC CASTLTSGKSEQYF
. . TRBJ1-5 TRBV6-5 TGTGCCACAGGGGACAATCAGCCCCAGCATTTT CATGDNQPQHF
. . TRBJ2-5 TRBV6-6 TGTGCCAGCAGTCAACCCACGGGTAGCTGGGAGACCCAGTACTTC CASSQPTGSWETQYF